This TCR beta chain originates from a study of blood T cells in healthy people across ages. It was with a sample-barcoded 5' primer and a J-beta primer mix that a second PCR of roughly 6 to 11 cycles was run. TCRdb fed the 5' RACE reads into MiXCR, producing one record per CDR3 protein. Seen here are approximately 1,100,000 distinct CDR3 sequences, under 55% observed once, and the top ten hold approximately 20%. Points from the study as a whole: Age brought a roughly linear fall in TCR beta diversity measured per million T cells.

V was cut by 0 bases and J by 1 base, with 11 bases left in between. This CDR3 has 16 amino acids. Germline loops: CDR1 LNHNV, CDR2 YYDKDF (reference sequence). A word on this clonotype: As yet, its antigen is unknown.

This receptor was taken from a woman aged 55-70 years in good health. The specimen sequenced was blood. The rearrangement links TRBV15 to TRBJ2-3, with D maybe TRBD1 (5 bases). DNA for the CDR3: TGTGCCACCAGCAGAGATCAGGGCGAGGGCACAGATACGCAGTATTTT. It translates to CATSRDQGEGTDTQYF.